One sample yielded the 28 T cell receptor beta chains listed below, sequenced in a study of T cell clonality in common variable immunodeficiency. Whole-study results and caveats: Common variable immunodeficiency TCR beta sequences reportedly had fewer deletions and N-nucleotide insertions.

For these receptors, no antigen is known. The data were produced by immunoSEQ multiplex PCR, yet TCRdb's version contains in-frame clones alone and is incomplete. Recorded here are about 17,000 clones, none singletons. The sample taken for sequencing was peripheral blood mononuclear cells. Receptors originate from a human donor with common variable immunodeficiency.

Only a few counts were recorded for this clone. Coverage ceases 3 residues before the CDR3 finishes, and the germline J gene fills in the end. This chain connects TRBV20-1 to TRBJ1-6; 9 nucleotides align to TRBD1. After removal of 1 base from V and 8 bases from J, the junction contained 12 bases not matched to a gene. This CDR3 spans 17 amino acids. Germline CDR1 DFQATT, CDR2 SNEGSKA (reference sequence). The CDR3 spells CSARGGGTGLGDSPLHF. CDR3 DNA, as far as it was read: TGCAGTGCTAGAGGCGGGGGGACAGGGTTAGGGGATTCACCC.

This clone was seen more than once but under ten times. The CDR3 sequence is CASRGTGVTQPQHF. The sequenced part of the CDR3 DNA is TGTGCCAGCAGGGGGACAGGGGTTACTCAGCCC. V gene TRBV2 combines with J gene TRBJ1-5, with TRBD1 identical over 10 bases. Read data end 3 residues before the CDR3 end; the end is taken from the germline J gene. The CDR3 consists of 14 residues. V shed 6 bases and J 6 bases; nucleotides not matched to a gene: 5. CDR1 and CDR2 (germline): SNHLY, FYNNEI.

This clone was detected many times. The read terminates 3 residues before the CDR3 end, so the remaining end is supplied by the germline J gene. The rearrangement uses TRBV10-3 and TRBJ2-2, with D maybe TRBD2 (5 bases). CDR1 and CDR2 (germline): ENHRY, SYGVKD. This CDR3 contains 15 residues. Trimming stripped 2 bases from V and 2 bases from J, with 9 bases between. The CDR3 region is CAISEEGLNTGELFF. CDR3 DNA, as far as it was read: TGTGCCATCAGTGAGGAGGGCCTCAACACCGGGGAG.

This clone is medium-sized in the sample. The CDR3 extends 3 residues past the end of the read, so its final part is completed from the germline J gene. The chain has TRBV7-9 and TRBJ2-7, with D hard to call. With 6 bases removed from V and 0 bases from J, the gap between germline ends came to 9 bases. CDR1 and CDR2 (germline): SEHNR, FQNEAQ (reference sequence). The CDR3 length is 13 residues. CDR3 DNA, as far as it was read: TGTGCCAGCAGTTCCGACATCTCCTACGAG. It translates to CASSSDISYE. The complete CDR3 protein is CASSSDISYEQYF.

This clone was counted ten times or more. CDR3 sequence: CASSIVAGGGNEQFF. The CDR3 DNA, read in part, is TGTGCCAGTAGTATCGTAGCGGGGGGTGGCAATGAG. The chain links TRBV19 to TRBJ2-1; 10 bases are shared with TRBD2. The read terminates 3 residues before the CDR3 end, so the remaining end is supplied by the germline J gene. The CDR3 covers 15 residues. The germline gives CDR1 LNHDA, CDR2 SQIVND (reference sequence). Germline trimming cut 3 bases from V and 6 bases from J; bases unmatched to any gene: 5.

The CDR3 here is CASSAKQGAHEQYF. CDR3 DNA (partial): TGTGCCAGCAGCGCGAAACAGGGGGCACACGAG. The gene calls are TRBV11-2 and TRBJ2-7; 9 bases are a match to TRBD1. The read is 3 residues too short to cover the CDR3 end, so that end is filled in from the germline J gene. The CDR3 has 14 amino acids. Losses at the gene ends were 5 bases for V and 5 bases for J; bases not matched to a gene: 7. Germline assignment: CDR1 SGHAT and CDR2 FQNNGV.

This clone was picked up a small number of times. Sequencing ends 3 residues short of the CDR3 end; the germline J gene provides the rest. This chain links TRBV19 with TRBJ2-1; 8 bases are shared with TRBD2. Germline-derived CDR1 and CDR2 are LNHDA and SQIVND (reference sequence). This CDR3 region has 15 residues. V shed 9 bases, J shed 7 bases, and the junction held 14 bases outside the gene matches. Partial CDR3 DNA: TGTGCCAGCGGGAGTAGCAGCGGGAGTGGGAATGAG. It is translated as CASGSSSGSGNE. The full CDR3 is CASGSSSGSGNEQFF.

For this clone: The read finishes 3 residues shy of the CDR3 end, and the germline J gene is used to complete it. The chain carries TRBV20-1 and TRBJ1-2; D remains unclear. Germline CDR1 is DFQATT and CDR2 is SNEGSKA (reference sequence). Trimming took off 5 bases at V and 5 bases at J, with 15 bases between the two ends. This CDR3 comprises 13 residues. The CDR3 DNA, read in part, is TGCAGTGCTGAGGTCCAGGATGGGTATGGC. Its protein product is CSAEVQDGYG. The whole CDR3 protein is CSAEVQDGYGYTF.

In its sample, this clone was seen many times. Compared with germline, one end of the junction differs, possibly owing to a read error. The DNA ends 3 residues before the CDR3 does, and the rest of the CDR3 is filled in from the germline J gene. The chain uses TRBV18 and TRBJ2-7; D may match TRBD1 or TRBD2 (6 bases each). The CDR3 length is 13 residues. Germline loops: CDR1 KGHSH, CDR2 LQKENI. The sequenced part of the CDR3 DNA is TGTGCCAGCGCACCGGGGGCAGACTACGAG. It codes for CASAPGADYE. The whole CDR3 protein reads CASAPGADYEQYF.

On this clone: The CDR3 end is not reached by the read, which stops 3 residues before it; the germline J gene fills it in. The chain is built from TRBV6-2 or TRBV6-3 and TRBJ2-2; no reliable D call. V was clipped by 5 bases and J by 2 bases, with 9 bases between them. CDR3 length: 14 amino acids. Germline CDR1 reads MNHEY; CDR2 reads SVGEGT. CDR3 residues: CASSTSLNTGELFF. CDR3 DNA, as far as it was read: TGTGCCAGCAGTACGTCTCTAAACACCGGGGAG.

Incomplete CDR3 DNA: TGTGCCAGCAGCTTTCGGGGTTCTAAGGACACTGAA. Translation gives CASSFRGSKDTE. The full CDR3 is CASSFRGSKDTEAFF. The rearrangement joins TRBV7-9 to TRBJ1-1; no clear D gene. The read comes to an end 3 residues before the CDR3 does, leaving the germline J gene to fill in the end. Trimming left V 3 bases short and J 3 bases short, with 14 bases between. Germline V lookup: CDR1 SEHNR, CDR2 FQNEAQ (reference sequence). This CDR3 region has 15 residues.

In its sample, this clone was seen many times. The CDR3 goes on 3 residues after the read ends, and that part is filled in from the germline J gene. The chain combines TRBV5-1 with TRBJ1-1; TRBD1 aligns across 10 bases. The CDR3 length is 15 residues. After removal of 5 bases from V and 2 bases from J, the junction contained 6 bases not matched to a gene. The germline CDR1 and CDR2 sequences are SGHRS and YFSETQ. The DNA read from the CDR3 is TGCGCCAGCAGGTATGACAGGGGGCTTAACACTGAA. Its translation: CASRYDRGLNTE. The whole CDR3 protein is CASRYDRGLNTEAFF.

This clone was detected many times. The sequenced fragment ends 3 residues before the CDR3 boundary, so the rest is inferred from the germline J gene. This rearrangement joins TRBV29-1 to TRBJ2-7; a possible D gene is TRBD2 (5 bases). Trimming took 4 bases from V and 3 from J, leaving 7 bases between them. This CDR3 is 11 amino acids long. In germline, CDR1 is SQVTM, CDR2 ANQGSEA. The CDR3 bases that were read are TGCAGCGTTGGAGGGTTCTACGAG. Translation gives CSVGGFYE. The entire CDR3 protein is CSVGGFYEQYF.

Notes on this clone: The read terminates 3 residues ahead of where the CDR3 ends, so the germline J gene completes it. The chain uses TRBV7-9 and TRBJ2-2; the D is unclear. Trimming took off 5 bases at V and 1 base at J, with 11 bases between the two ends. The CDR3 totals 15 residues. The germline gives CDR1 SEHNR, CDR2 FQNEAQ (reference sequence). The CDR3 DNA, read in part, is TGTGCCAGCAGCGCTAGGTTAAAGAACACCGGGGAG. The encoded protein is CASSARLKNTGE. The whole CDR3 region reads CASSARLKNTGELFF.

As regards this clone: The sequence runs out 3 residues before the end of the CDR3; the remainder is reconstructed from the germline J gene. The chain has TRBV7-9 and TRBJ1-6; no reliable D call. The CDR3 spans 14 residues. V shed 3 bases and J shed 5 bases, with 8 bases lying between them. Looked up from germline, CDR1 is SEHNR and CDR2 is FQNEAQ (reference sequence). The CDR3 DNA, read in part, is TGTGCCAGCAGCTTTTATCGGGATAATTCACCC. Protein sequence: CASSFYRDNSP. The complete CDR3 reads CASSFYRDNSPLHF.

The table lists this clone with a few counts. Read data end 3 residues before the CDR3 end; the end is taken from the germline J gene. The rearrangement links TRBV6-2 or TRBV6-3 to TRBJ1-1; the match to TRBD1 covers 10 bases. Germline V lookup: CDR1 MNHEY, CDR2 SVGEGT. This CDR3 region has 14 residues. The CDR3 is CASSSPGQGRAAFF. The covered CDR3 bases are TGTGCCAGCAGTAGCCCGGGACAGGGGAGAGCA.

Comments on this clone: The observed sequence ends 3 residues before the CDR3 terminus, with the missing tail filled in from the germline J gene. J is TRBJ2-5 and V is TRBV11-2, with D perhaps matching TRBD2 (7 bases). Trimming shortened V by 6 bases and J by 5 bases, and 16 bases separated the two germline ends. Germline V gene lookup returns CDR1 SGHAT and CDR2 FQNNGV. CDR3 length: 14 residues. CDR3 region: CASRRGGAHETQYF. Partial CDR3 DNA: TGTGCCAGCAGACGAGGGGGGGCACATGAGACC.

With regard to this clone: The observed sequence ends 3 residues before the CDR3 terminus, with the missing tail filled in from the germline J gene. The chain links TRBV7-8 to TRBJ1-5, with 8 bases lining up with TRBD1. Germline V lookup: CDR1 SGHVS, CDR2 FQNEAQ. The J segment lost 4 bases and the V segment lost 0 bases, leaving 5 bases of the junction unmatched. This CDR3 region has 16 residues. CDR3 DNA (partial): TGTGCCAGCAGCTTAGCGACGGGGACAGGTAATCAGCCC. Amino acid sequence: CASSLATGTGNQP. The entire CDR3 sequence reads CASSLATGTGNQPQHF.

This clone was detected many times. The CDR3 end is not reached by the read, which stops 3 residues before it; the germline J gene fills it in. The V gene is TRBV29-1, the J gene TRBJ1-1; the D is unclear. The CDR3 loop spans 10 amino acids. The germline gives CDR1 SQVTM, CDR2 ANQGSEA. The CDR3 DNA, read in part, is TGCAGCGCCCAATACACGGGA. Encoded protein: CSAQYTG. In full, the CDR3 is CSAQYTGAFF.

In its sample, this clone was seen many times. The CDR3 is CASSGQSSYQETQYF. The covered CDR3 bases are TGTGCCAGCAGCGGACAGTCTTCGTACCAAGAGACC. The chain is built from TRBV28 and TRBJ2-5; tentative D call: TRBD1 (6 bases). Coverage ceases 3 residues before the CDR3 finishes, and the germline J gene fills in the end. The germline V gene encodes CDR1 MDHEN and CDR2 SYDVKM. The CDR3 has 15 residues. Trimming removed 6 bases at V and 0 bases at J, with 14 bases between.

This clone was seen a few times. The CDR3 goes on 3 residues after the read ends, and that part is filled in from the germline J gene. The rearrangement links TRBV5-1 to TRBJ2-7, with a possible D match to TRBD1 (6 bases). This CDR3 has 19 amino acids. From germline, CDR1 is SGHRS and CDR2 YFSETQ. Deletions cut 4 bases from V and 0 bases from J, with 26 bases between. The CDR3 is CASSAPGQGYKGSSYEQYF. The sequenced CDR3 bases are TGCGCCAGCAGCGCCCCGGGACAAGGCTATAAGGGGAGCTCCTACGAG.

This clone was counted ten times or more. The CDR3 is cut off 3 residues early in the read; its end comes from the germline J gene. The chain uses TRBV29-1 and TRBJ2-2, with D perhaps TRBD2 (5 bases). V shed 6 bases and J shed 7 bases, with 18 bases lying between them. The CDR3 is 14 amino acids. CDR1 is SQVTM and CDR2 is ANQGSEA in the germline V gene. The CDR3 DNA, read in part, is TGCAGCGTGTACCATGAGACTAAGGTCGGGGAG. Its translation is CSVYHETKVGE. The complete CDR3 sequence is CSVYHETKVGELFF.

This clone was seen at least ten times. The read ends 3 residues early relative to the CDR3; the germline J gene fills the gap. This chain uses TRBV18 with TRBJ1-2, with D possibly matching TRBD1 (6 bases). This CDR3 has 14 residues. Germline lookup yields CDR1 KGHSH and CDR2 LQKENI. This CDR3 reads CASSPTGTNYGYTF. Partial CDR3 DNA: TGTGCCAGCTCACCAACAGGGACAAATTACGGC.

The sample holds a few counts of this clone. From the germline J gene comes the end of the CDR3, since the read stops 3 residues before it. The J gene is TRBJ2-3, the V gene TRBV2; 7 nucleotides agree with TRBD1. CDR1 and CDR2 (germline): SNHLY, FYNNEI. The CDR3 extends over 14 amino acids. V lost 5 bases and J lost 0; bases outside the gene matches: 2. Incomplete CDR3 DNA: TGTGCCAGCAGTAGGACAGGAAGCACAGATACG. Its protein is CASSRTGSTDT. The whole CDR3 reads CASSRTGSTDTQYF.

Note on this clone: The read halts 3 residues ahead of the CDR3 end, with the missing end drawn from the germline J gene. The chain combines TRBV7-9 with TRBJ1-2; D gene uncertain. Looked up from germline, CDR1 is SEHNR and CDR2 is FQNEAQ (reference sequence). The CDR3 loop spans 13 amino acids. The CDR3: CASSDRGRKGYTF. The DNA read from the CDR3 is TGTGCCAGCAGCGATCGGGGTAGGAAAGGC.

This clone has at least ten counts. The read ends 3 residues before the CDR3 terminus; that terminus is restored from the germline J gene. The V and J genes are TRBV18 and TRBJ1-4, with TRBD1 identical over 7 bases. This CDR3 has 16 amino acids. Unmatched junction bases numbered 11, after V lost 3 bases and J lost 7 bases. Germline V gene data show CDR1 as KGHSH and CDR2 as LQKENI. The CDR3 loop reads CASSPLQGVLGEKLFF. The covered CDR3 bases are TGTGCCAGCTCACCTCTTCAGGGGGTGCTAGGTGAAAAA. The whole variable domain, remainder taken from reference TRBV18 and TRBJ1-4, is NAGVMQNPRHLVRRRGQEARLRCSPMKGHSHVYWYRQLPEEGLKFMVYLQKENIIDESGMPKERFSAEFPKEGPSILRIQQVVRGDSAAYFCASSPLQGVLGEKLFFGSGTQLSVL.

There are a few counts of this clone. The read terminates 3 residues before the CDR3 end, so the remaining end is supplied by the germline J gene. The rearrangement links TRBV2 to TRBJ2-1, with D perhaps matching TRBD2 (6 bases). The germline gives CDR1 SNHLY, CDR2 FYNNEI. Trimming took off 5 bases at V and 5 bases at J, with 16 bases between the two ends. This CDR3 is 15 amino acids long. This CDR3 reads CASSYRPGGHNEQFF. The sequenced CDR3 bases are TGTGCCAGCAGTTATCGACCCGGGGGTCACAATGAG.

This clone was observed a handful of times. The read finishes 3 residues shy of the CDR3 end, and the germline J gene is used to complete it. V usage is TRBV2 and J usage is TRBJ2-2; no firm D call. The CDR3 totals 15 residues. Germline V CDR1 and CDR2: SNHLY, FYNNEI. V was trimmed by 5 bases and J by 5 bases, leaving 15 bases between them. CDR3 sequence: CASSSLDPSTGELFF. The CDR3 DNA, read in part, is TGTGCCAGCAGTTCACTCGACCCTAGTACCGGGGAG.